A single sample gave rise to the 21 T cell receptor beta chains below, sequenced in a study of technical replicates of blood from several donors. Clones were sequenced by immunoSEQ multiplex PCR, and TCRdb holds only the in-frame ones, with some missing. The sample carries about 66,000 clones, approximately 90% recorded once. The sequencing sample was made of PBMCs. Receptors were obtained from a human donor in good health. Some clones in this sample may be carry-over from other donors' samples.

The rearrangement uses TRBV4-2 and TRBJ2-7; the D gene is possibly TRBD1 (5 bases). With 5 bases removed from V and 2 bases from J, the gap between germline ends came to 16 bases. The germline V gene has CDR1 LGHNA and CDR2 YNFKEQ. The CDR3 has 15 residues. The CDR3 sequence: CASSLGPIGPYEQYF. Here the CDR3 DNA reads TGTGCCAGCAGCTTGGGGCCGATAGGGCCCTACGAGCAGTACTTC.

This chain links TRBV9 with TRBJ2-2, with D possibly being TRBD2 (6 bases). Per the germline V gene, CDR1 is SGDLS and CDR2 is YYNGEE. Trimming took off 0 bases at V and 7 bases at J, with 22 bases between the two ends. This CDR3 has 18 amino acids. CDR3 nucleotide sequence: TGTGCCAGCAGCGTAGCCCCCTTGGCGGGGTTAGAGGGCGGGGAGCTGTTTTTT. This encodes CASSVAPLAGLEGGELFF. Full variable domain (remainder filled in from reference TRBV9 and TRBJ2-2): DSGVTQTPKHLITATGQRVTLRCSPRSGDLSVYWYQQSLDQGLQFLIQYYNGEERAKGNILERFSAQQFPDLHSELNLSSLELGDSALYFCASSVAPLAGLEGGELFFGEGSRLTVL.

This chain links TRBV5-1 with TRBJ2-7; 8 positions match TRBD2. This CDR3 region has 14 residues. V trimming: 0 bases; J trimming: 3 bases; junction bases outside the gene matches: 2. The germline V gene encodes CDR1 SGHRS and CDR2 YFSETQ. This CDR3 reads CASSLERELYEQYF. The DNA of the CDR3 is TGCGCCAGCAGCTTGGAGCGGGAGCTCTACGAGCAGTACTTC.

This sequence joins TRBV4-1 and TRBJ2-7; 12 bases fit TRBD2. Germline CDR1 and CDR2: MGHRA and YSYEKL. V trimming: 6 bases; J trimming: 0 bases; junction bases outside the gene matches: 0. The CDR3 is made up of 14 amino acids. The CDR3 sequence is CASRTSGGSYEQYF. The CDR3 DNA follows: TGCGCCAGCAGGACTAGCGGGGGCTCCTACGAGCAGTACTTC.

J is TRBJ2-3 and V is TRBV5-8; a possible D gene is TRBD1 (6 bases). The V end was cut by 3 bases, the J end by 0 bases, with 11 bases between. Germline V CDR1 and CDR2: SGHTS, YDEGEE. The CDR3 extends over 15 amino acids. The CDR3 DNA sequence: TGTGCCAGCAGCTCACAGGGTCTTAGCACAGATACGCAGTATTTT. This translates into CASSSQGLSTDTQYF.

In its sample, this clone was seen once. The J gene is TRBJ2-2, the V gene TRBV19; D gene unclear. The germline gives CDR1 LNHDA, CDR2 SQIVND (reference sequence). This CDR3 is 16 amino acids long. Trimming left V 1 base short and J 0 bases short, with 9 bases between. CDR3 in amino acids: CASSIGPTPNTGELFF. CDR3 bases: TGTGCCAGTAGTATAGGGCCCACACCGAACACCGGGGAGCTGTTTTTT.

V gene TRBV29-1 combines with J gene TRBJ2-7; perhaps TRBD2 as D (5 bases). Germline assignment: CDR1 SQVTM and CDR2 ANQGSEA. The CDR3 length is 14 residues. V lost 4 bases, J lost 2 bases, and 15 bases lay in between. In DNA, the CDR3 is TGCAGCGTTGCACCTCCCGAGGGCACCTACGAGCAGTACTTC. This encodes CSVAPPEGTYEQYF.

This sequence joins TRBV11-2 and TRBJ2-7; 7 bases are a match to TRBD2. With 5 bases clipped from V and 0 bases from J, the junction kept 10 bases outside the gene matches. Germline lookup yields CDR1 SGHAT and CDR2 FQNNGV. CDR3 length: 16 amino acids. As DNA, the CDR3 is TGTGCCAGCAGCCTTGGCGGACGGACTAGCTCCTACGAGCAGTACTTC. The encoded protein is CASSLGGRTSSYEQYF.

The chain employs TRBV4-2 and TRBJ2-1; 15 bases are shared with TRBD2. The V gene's germline CDR1 is LGHNA and CDR2 YNFKEQ. J lost 0 bases, V lost 3 bases, and 12 bases had no gene match. The CDR3 contains 21 residues. The CDR3 loop reads CASSHVRTSGGGKSSYNEQFF. CDR3 coding DNA: TGTGCCAGCAGCCACGTTCGGACTAGCGGGGGGGGCAAGAGCTCCTACAATGAGCAGTTCTTC.

The rearrangement joins TRBV7-2 to TRBJ2-7; 10 nucleotides match TRBD2. Germline V gene data show CDR1 as SGHTA and CDR2 as FQGNSA. The CDR3 runs 14 residues. With 5 bases clipped from V and 4 bases from J, the junction kept 5 bases outside the gene matches. In nucleotides, the CDR3 is TGTGCCAGCAGCCAGACTAGCGGGCCGTACGAGCAGTACTTC. Its protein product is CASSQTSGPYEQYF. The full variable domain, with the rest looked up from reference TRBV7-2 and TRBJ2-7, is GAGVSQSPSNKVTEKGKDVELRCDPISGHTALYWYRQSLGQGLEFLIYFQGNSAPDKSGLPSDRFSAERTGGSVSTLTIQRTQQEDSAVYLCASSQTSGPYEQYFGPGTRLTVT.

This chain joins TRBV10-3 and TRBJ2-3, with a possible D match to TRBD1 (5 bases). The CDR3 sequence is 16 residues long. Trimming stripped 0 bases from V and 1 base from J, with 11 bases between. Germline V gene data show CDR1 as ENHRY and CDR2 as SYGVKD. CDR3 in amino acids: CAISESKGRGTDTQYF. Written as DNA, the CDR3 is TGTGCCATCAGTGAGTCGAAGGGGCGTGGCACAGATACGCAGTATTTT.

This chain connects TRBV4-1 to TRBJ2-7; the match to TRBD1 covers 8 bases. V shed 1 base and J 9 bases; nucleotides not matched to a gene: 14. Germline CDR1 reads MGHRA; CDR2 reads YSYEKL. This CDR3 has 16 amino acids. CDR3 coding DNA: TGCGCCAGCAGCCAAGCCCCGGGACAGGTTCTCGCAGGGCAGTACTTC. This translates into CASSQAPGQVLAGQYF.

The chain recombines TRBV5-4 with TRBJ1-2; 8 bases map to TRBD1. Per the germline V gene, CDR1 is SGHNT and CDR2 is YYREEE (reference sequence). The CDR3 covers 14 residues. Losses at the gene ends were 2 bases for V and 4 bases for J; bases not matched to a gene: 4. Written as DNA, the CDR3 is TGTGCCAGCAGCTTCGACAGGGGCGGCTATGGCTACACCTTC. Protein product: CASSFDRGGYGYTF.

This clone was counted ten times or more. CDR3 in DNA: TGTGCCATCAGTGAGCTTAGCGGGACGGAGCAGTACTTC. Translation gives CAISELSGTEQYF. The V gene is TRBV10-3, the J gene TRBJ2-7; TRBD2 matches at 8 bases. Germline V CDR1 and CDR2: ENHRY, SYGVKD. The CDR3 contains 13 residues. Trimming cost V 2 bases and J 7 bases; bases outside gene matches: 4.

This clone was seen a few times. The chain uses TRBV2 and TRBJ2-1; unclear D gene. The germline gives CDR1 SNHLY, CDR2 FYNNEI. V lost 6 bases and J lost 9, with 15 bases in between. The CDR3 spans 13 residues. CDR3 region: CASRLTLSGEQFF. For the CDR3, the DNA is TGTGCCAGCAGACTCACCTTATCTGGTGAGCAGTTCTTC.

V is TRBV18 and J is TRBJ1-1; D remains unclear. Trimming removed 5 bases at V and 1 base at J, with 8 bases between. Germline-derived CDR1 and CDR2 are KGHSH and LQKENI. This CDR3 has 13 amino acids. The CDR3 DNA is TGTGCCAGCTCAATGACAAAGAACACTGAAGCTTTCTTT. It specifies CASSMTKNTEAFF. Complete variable domain (other parts from reference TRBV18 and TRBJ1-1): NAGVMQNPRHLVRRRGQEARLRCSPMKGHSHVYWYRQLPEEGLKFMVYLQKENIIDESGMPKERFSAEFPKEGPSILRIQQVVRGDSAAYFCASSMTKNTEAFFGQGTRLTVV.

The gene calls are TRBV30 and TRBJ1-1, with 9 bases that match TRBD1. The CDR3 covers 15 residues. V trimming: 2 bases; J trimming: 5 bases; junction bases outside the gene matches: 9. CDR1 and CDR2 (germline): GTSNPN, SVGIG (reference sequence). The CDR3 DNA is TGTGCCTGGAGTTCATCGGGACAGGGTAGTACTGAAGCTTTCTTT. Translated, it gives CAWSSSGQGSTEAFF. Together with reference TRBV30 and TRBJ1-1, the CDR3 gives the full variable domain: SQTIHQWPATLVQPVGSPLSLECTVEGTSNPNLYWYRQAAGRGLQLLFYSVGIGQISSEVPQNLSASRPQDRQFILSSKKLLLSDSGFYLCAWSSSGQGSTEAFFGQGTRLTVV.

This chain uses TRBV6-5 with TRBJ2-1, with D maybe TRBD2 (5 bases). Germline V CDR1 and CDR2: MNHEY, SVGAGI. CDR3 length: 13 amino acids. V gave up 4 bases and J gave up 4 bases, with 8 bases separating them. CDR3 residues: CASSFWRYNEQFF. DNA for the CDR3: TGTGCCAGCAGTTTCTGGAGGTACAATGAGCAGTTCTTC.

The chain has TRBV5-4 and TRBJ2-3; D possibly corresponds to TRBD1 (5 bases). Trimming cost V 2 bases and J 0 bases, with 22 bases left between them. Germline V CDR1 and CDR2: SGHNT, YYREEE (reference sequence). The CDR3 has 19 amino acids. The CDR3 DNA follows: TGTGCCAGCAGCTTTGATACTCGCGGACAAGGTCTCAGCACAGATACGCAGTATTTT. It translates to CASSFDTRGQGLSTDTQYF.

The gene calls are TRBV27 and TRBJ2-7; D remains unclear. Germline V lookup: CDR1 MNHEY, CDR2 SMNVEV (reference sequence). This CDR3 is 14 amino acids long. V lost 2 bases, J lost 1 base, and 9 bases lay in between. As DNA, the CDR3 is TGTGCCAGCAGTTTAGGCGGCTATTCCTACGAGCAGTACTTC. Protein: CASSLGGYSYEQYF.

The rearrangement uses TRBV19 and TRBJ1-1; D is possibly TRBD1 (5 bases). CDR1 and CDR2 (germline): LNHDA, SQIVND (reference sequence). Trimming shortened V by 1 base and J by 8 bases, and 14 bases separated the two germline ends. CDR3 size: 14 residues. The CDR3 is CASSIGGLKQEAFF. DNA for the CDR3: TGTGCCAGTAGTATAGGGGGCCTAAAACAAGAAGCTTTCTTT.